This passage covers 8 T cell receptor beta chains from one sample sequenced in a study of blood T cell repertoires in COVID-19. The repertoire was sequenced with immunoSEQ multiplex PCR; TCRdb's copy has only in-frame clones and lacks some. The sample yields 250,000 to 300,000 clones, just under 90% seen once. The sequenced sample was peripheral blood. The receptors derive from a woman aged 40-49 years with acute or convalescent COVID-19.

CDR3 residues: CASGENYGYTF. In DNA, the CDR3 is TGCGCCTCCGGAGAAAACTATGGCTACACCTTC. The genes are TRBV5-1 and TRBJ1-2; D remains unclear. CDR1 is SGHRS, CDR2 YFSETQ, per germline. The V gene lost 10 bases and the J gene lost 2 bases, with 9 bases spanning the gap. The CDR3 is 11 amino acids.

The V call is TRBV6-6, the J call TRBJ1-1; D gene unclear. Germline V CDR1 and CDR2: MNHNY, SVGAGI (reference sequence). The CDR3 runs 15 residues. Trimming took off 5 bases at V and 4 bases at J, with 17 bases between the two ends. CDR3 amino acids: CASSGGGGFSTEAFF. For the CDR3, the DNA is TGTGCCAGCAGTGGTGGTGGAGGGTTTAGCACTGAAGCTTTCTTT.

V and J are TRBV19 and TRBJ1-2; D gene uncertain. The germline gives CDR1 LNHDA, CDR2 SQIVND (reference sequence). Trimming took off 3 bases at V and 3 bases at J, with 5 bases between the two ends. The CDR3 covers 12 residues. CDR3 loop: CASSISDYGYTF. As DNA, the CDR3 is TGTGCCAGTAGTATCTCGGACTATGGCTACACCTTC.

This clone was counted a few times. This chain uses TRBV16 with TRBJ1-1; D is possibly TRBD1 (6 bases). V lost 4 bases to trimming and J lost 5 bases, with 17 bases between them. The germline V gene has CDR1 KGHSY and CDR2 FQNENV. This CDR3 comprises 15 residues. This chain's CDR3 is CASSPGGGALTEAFF. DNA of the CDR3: TGTGCCAGCAGCCCCGGCGGGGGCGCATTGACTGAAGCTTTCTTT. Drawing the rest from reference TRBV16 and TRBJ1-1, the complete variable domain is GEEVAQTPKHLVRGEGQKAKLYCAPIKGHSYVFWYQQVLKNEFKFLISFQNENVFDETGMPKERFSAKCLPNSPCSLEIQATKLEDSAVYFCASSPGGGALTEAFFGQGTRLTVV.

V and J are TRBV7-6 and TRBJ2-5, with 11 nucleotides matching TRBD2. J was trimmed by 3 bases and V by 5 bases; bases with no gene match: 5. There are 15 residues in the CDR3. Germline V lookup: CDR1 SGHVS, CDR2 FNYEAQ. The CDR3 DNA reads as TGTGCCAGCAGCCGTAGCGGGGGGGCCGAAGAGACCCAGTACTTC. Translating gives CASSRSGGAEETQYF.

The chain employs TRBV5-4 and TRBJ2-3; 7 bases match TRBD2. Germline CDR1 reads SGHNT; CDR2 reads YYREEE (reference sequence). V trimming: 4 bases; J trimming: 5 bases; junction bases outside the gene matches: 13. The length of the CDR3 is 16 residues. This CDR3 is CASSLSGGKVGDTQYF. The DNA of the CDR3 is TGTGCCAGCAGCCTTTCCGGGGGGAAAGTCGGAGATACGCAGTATTTT.

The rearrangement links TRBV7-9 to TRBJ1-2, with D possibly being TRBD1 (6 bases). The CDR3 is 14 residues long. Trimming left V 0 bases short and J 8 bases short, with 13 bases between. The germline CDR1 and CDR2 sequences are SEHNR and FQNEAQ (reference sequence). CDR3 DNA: TGTGCCAGCAGCTTAGCGGGGGGGGGCAGGGGCTACACCTTC. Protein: CASSLAGGGRGYTF.

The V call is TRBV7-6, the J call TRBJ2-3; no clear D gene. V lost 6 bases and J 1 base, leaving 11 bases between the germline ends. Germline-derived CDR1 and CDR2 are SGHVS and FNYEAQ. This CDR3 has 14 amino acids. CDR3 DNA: TGTGCCAGCAGAGCTTATACAGGCACAGATACGCAGTATTTT. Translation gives CASRAYTGTDTQYF.